The rows below give T cell receptor beta chains drawn from one sample of a study of control samples from healthy donors and cancer patients. TCRdb keeps only in-frame clones here, not all; method: immunoSEQ multiplex PCR. The table has tens of thousands of clones, roughly 90% seen once; the top ten hold about 1.9%. Sequencing was performed on PBMCs. The receptors shown here come from a woman aged 55-69 years with head and neck cancer. CDR3s include the opening cysteine and the closing phenylalanine or tryptophan. The D gene is left open where the match is weak. Some rows mark clone size as missing; the rest say once, few, many or name a class of expanded clone.

J gene | D gene | clone size | V gene | CDR3 DNA | CDR3 protein
TRBJ2-3 | . | . | TRBV7-9 | TGTGCCAGCAGCTTATTGGCAGATACGCAGTATTTT | CASSLLADTQYF
TRBJ2-2 | TRBD2 | . | TRBV7-2 | TGTGCCAGCAGCTTACTACTAGCGGCCGGGGAGCTGTTTTTT | CASSLLLAAGELFF
TRBJ2-7 | TRBD1 | . | TRBV18 | TGTGCCAGCTCACGGACAGGCGTGGGCGAGCAGTACTTC | CASSRTGVGEQYF
TRBJ2-1 | TRBD2 | . | TRBV6-4 | TGTGCCAGCAGTGACTCGATACTAGCGGGAGGCCAATCCTACAATGAGCAGTTCTTC | CASSDSILAGGQSYNEQFF
TRBJ1-4 | . | . | TRBV7-2 | TGTGCCAGCGGCCTTAAGGGGAAAAAACTGTTTTTT | CASGLKGKKLFF
TRBJ2-7 | . | . | TRBV7-8 | TGTGCCAGCAGCTTAGCGGACCGATTCTACGAGCAGTACTTC | CASSLADRFYEQYF
TRBJ2-3 | TRBD1 | . | TRBV19 | TGTGCCAGTAGTATAGAGGGACAGGCTACAGATACGCAGTATTTT | CASSIEGQATDTQYF
TRBJ2-2 | . | once | TRBV7-9 | TGTGCCAGCAGCCAAACCCAGGGGATCGGGGAGCTGTTTTTT | CASSQTQGIGELFF
TRBJ2-1 | . | once | TRBV7-9 | TGTGCCAAGGTCAATGAGCAGTTCTTC | CAKVNEQFF
TRBJ2-1 | . | . | TRBV10-2 | TGCGCCAGCGGGGGACGTATGATGGGGGAGCAGTTCTTC | CASGGRMMGEQFF
TRBJ2-7 | TRBD2 | . | TRBV3-1/TRBV3-2 | TGTGCCAGCACCAGTAGCGGGAGAACCTACGAGCAGTACTTC | CASTSSGRTYEQYF
TRBJ2-7 | . | . | TRBV28 | TGTGCCAGCAGCGTCCTAGGGTGGGGCAGGGCCGGGGGCTACGAGCAGTACTTC | CASSVLGWGRAGGYEQYF
TRBJ2-7 | TRBD1 | . | TRBV7-2 | TGTGCCAGCAGTACCGACAGGGGCCACGAGCAGTACTTC | CASSTDRGHEQYF
TRBJ2-3 | . | . | TRBV27 | TGTGCCAGCAGTTTATCAGGAGATACGCAGTATTTT | CASSLSGDTQYF
TRBJ1-6 | TRBD1 | . | TRBV30 | TGTGCCTGGCAAAGACAGGGTGATTCACCCCTCCACTTT | CAWQRQGDSPLHF
TRBJ2-3 | TRBD2 | once | TRBV7-9 | TGTGCCAGCAGCTCAATAGCGGGCCCGAGCACAGATACGCAGTATTTT | CASSSIAGPSTDTQYF
TRBJ2-1 | . | . | TRBV7-2 | TGTGCCAGCAGCGTAATAAGAGGTTCCTACAATGAGCAGTTCTTC | CASSVIRGSYNEQFF
TRBJ2-3 | . | . | TRBV7-2 | TGTGCCAGCAGCTTTTTTTCAGATACGCAGTATTTT | CASSFFSDTQYF
TRBJ2-7 | TRBD2 | few | TRBV11-2 | TGTGCCAGCAGCTTAGGGGCTAGCGGGAGTAGCGAGCAGTACTTC | CASSLGASGSSEQYF
TRBJ2-2 | . | . | TRBV7-2 | TGTGCCAGCAGCCTAAGCTACGGGTACGCCGGGGAGCTGTTTTTT | CASSLSYGYAGELFF
TRBJ2-5 | . | . | TRBV21-1 | TGTGCCAGCAGCAAAGGGCGGGGCCAAGAGACCCAGTACTTC | CASSKGRGQETQYF
TRBJ2-3 | . | once | TRBV7-9 | TGTGCCAGCAGCTTAGACGCAGGGATCTTGGAAGATACGCAGTATTTT | CASSLDAGILEDTQYF
TRBJ1-5 | . | . | TRBV29-1 | TGCAGCGTTGAGCTTATGGGTGGAAATCAGCCCCAGCATTTT | CSVELMGGNQPQHF
TRBJ2-1 | . | . | TRBV6-6 | TGTGCCAGCAGTTATTCAGCCTACAATGAGCAGTTCTTC | CASSYSAYNEQFF
TRBJ2-7 | . | few | TRBV9 | TGTGCCAGCAGCAAAGGAGTGGACCAATTTCCCTACGAGCAGTACTTC | CASSKGVDQFPYEQYF
TRBJ2-3 | . | . | TRBV18 | TGTGCCAGCTCACCACAGCAAGATACGCAGTATTTT | CASSPQQDTQYF
TRBJ2-7 | TRBD1 | . | TRBV29-1 | TGCAGCGTTGTCCGACAGGGGGCTGGAGAGCAGTACTTC | CSVVRQGAGEQYF
TRBJ2-1 | TRBD2 | . | TRBV7-8 | TGTGCCAGCAACCGCTGGGGGGGTCTAAATGAGCAGTTCTTC | CASNRWGGLNEQFF
TRBJ2-4 | TRBD2 | . | TRBV7-2 | TGTGCCAGCAGTTCCGGGACTAGGGCGGTGTACATTCAGTACTTC | CASSSGTRAVYIQYF
TRBJ2-1 | . | . | TRBV5-4 | TGTGCCAGCATCCCTACGGGCGGTACCCACAATGAGCAGTTCTTC | CASIPTGGTHNEQFF
TRBJ2-2 | TRBD2 | . | TRBV5-8 | TGTGCCAGCAGGGGGACTAGCAACACCGGGGAGCTGTTTTTT | CASRGTSNTGELFF
TRBJ2-3 | TRBD2 | . | TRBV6-2/TRBV6-3 | TGTGCCAGCAGCCCTAACCATCTAGCGGGAGGGTACACAGATACGCAGTATTTT | CASSPNHLAGGYTDTQYF
TRBJ1-1 | . | . | TRBV30 | TGTGCCTGGAGTCAAGGGGGGTCGAACACTGAAGCTTTCTTT | CAWSQGGSNTEAFF
TRBJ2-1 | TRBD2 | . | TRBV19 | TGTGCCAGTAGTATTAGTGGGAGGGCCTTTTATGAGCAGTTCTTC | CASSISGRAFYEQFF
TRBJ2-1 | . | . | TRBV30 | TGTGCCTGGGTCCCGGGGAGCTCCTACAATGAGCAGTTCTTC | CAWVPGSSYNEQFF
TRBJ1-1 | . | . | TRBV27 | TGTGCCAGCAGTCAGGGACACCGGGTTGCCGCTTTCTTT | CASSQGHRVAAFF
TRBJ2-1 | TRBD2 | . | TRBV9 | TGTGCCAGCAGACATCTAGCGGGAGGGCCCCACAATGAGCAGTTCTTC | CASRHLAGGPHNEQFF
TRBJ1-3 | . | . | TRBV11-2 | TGTGCCAGCAGCTTAGGAGGGTTCTCTGGAAACACCATATATTTT | CASSLGGFSGNTIYF